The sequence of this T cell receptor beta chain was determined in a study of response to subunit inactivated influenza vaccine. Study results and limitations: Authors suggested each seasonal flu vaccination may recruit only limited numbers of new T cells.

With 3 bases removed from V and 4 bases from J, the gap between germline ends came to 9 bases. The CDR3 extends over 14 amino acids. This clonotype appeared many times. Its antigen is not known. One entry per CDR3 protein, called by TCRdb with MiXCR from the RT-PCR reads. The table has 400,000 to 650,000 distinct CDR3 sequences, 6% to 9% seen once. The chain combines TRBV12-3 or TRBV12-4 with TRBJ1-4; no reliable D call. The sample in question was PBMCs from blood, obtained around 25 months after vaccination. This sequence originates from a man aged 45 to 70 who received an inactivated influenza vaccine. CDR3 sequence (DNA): TGTGCCAGCAGTTTGTCCAGACATAATGAAAAACTGTTTTTT. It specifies CASSLSRHNEKLFF.